Reported below is one TCR beta chain. Its antigen is undetermined. The PCR contained 60 Vbeta and 13 Jbeta primers. Repertoires were generated with immunoSEQ multiplex PCR, while TCRdb's copy carries only in-frame clones and drops some. The table has over 140,000 clones, around 82% seen once. This sample was taken from a study of cytomegalovirus exposure and HLA in healthy donors. Study-wide results and limits: In a later analysis, HLA-associated TCR beta chains were more clonally expanded than equally common others. Later analysis suggested links between common viral pathogens and several top significant clusters. Reportedly, fewer N-insertions than the roughly 690-donor mean appeared in an Asian-associated ancestry cluster in a later analysis.

The clonotype originates from a middle-aged man in good health and CMV-seronegative. The sample comprised PBMCs.

The CDR3 DNA reads TGTGCCAGCAGTTTACTCTCCCCGACGGGACAGTATAATGAAAAACTGTTTTTT. Translating it yields CASSLLSPTGQYNEKLFF. The rearrangement uses TRBV27 and TRBJ1-4, with 7 bases aligning to TRBD1. Germline assignment: CDR1 MNHEY and CDR2 SMNVEV (reference sequence). The length of the CDR3 is 18 residues. The ends lost 2 bases at V and 4 bases at J; junction bases unmatched: 13.